The clone carrying this T cell receptor beta chain has a handful of counts. The PCR contained 60 Vbeta and 13 Jbeta primers. The data were produced by immunoSEQ multiplex PCR, yet TCRdb's version contains in-frame clones alone and is incomplete. The sample contains 90,000 to 110,000 clones, approximately 73% of which appear only once. This sample is drawn from a study of cytomegalovirus exposure and HLA in healthy donors. V shed 4 bases, J shed 0 bases, and the junction held 6 bases outside the gene matches. Germline V gene lookup returns CDR1 MDHEN and CDR2 SYDVKM. The CDR3 has 17 amino acids. The sequencing input was PBMCs. This clonotype was sampled from a man aged 40-50 years in good health and CMV-seronegative. This rearrangement joins TRBV28 to TRBJ2-1; 10 positions agree with TRBD2. This CDR3 reads CASSSGLADGSYNEQFF. The DNA for the CDR3 is TGTGCCAGCAGTTCTGGACTAGCGGACGGCTCCTACAATGAGCAGTTCTTC.